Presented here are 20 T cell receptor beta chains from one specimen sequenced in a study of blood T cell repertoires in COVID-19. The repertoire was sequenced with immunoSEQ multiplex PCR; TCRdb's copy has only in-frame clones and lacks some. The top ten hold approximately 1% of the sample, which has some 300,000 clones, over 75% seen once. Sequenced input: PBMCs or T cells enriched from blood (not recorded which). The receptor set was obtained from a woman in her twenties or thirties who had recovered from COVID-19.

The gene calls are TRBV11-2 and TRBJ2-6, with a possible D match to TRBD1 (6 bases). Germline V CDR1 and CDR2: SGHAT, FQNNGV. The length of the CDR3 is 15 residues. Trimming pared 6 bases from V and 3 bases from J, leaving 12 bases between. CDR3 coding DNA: TGTGCCAGCAGTAGAGGCAGGGGTGGGGCCAACGTCCTGACTTTC. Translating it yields CASSRGRGGANVLTF.

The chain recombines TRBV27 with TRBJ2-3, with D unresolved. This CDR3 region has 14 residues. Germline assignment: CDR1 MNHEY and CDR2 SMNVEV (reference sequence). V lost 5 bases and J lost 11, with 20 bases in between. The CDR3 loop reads CASSPRDRLFQQYF. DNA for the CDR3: TGTGCCAGCAGTCCCAGAGATAGACTGTTCCAGCAGTATTTT.

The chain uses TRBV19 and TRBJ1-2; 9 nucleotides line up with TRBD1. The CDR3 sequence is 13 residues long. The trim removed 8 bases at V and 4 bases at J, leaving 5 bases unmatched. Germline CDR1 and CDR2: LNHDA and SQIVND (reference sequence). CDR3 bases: TGTGCCAGTGTGAGACAGGGGGGCTATGGCTACACCTTC. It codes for CASVRQGGYGYTF.

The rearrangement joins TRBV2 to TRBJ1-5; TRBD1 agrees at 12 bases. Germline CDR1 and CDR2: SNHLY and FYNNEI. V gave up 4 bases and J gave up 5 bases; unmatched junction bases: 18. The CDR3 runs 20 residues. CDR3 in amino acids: CASSVDAPGTGGHQDQPQHF. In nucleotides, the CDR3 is TGTGCCAGCAGTGTCGACGCTCCCGGGACAGGGGGCCATCAGGATCAGCCCCAGCATTTT.

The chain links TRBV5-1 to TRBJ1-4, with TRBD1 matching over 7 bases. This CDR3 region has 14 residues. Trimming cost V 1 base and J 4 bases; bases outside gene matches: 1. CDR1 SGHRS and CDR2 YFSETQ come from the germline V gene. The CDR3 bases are TGCGCCAGCAGCTTGCAGGGGGGTAATGAAAAACTGTTTTTT. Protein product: CASSLQGGNEKLFF.

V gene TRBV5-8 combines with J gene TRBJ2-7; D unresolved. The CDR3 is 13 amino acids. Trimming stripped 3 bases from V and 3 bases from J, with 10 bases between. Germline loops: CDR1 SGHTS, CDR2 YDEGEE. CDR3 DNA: TGTGCCAGCAGCTCCGACACGTTCTACGAGCAGTACTTC. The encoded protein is CASSSDTFYEQYF. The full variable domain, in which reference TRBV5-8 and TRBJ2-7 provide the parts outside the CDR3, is EAGVTQSPTHLIKTRGQQATLRCSPISGHTSVYWYQQALGLGLQFLLWYDEGEERNRGNFPPRFSGRQFPNYSSELNVNALELEDSALYLCASSSDTFYEQYFGPGTRLTVT.

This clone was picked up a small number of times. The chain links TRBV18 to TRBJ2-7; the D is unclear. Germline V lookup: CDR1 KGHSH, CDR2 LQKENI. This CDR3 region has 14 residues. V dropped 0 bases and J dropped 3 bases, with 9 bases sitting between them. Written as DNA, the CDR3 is TGTGCCAGCTCACCACCGGTGAGATACTACGAGCAGTACTTC. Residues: CASSPPVRYYEQYF. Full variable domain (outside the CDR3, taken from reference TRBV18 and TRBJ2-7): NAGVMQNPRHLVRRRGQEARLRCSPMKGHSHVYWYRQLPEEGLKFMVYLQKENIIDESGMPKERFSAEFPKEGPSILRIQQVVRGDSAAYFCASSPPVRYYEQYFGPGTRLTVT.

The CDR3 sequence is CASSPLGGGNSPLHF. Here the CDR3 DNA reads TGTGCCAGCTCACCACTAGGCGGGGGCAATTCACCCCTCCACTTT. This chain links TRBV18 with TRBJ1-6; possibly TRBD1 for D (6 bases). This CDR3 is built from 15 residues. The germline gives CDR1 KGHSH, CDR2 LQKENI. V was shortened by 1 base and J by 7 bases, with 11 bases between the two germline ends.

DNA for the CDR3: TGTGCCAGCAGCCCCGATTCCAGGGTTGGTGGAAAACTGTTTTTT. It specifies CASSPDSRVGGKLFF. The chain employs TRBV3-1 (or the pseudogene TRBV3-2) and TRBJ1-4; D perhaps matches TRBD1 (5 bases). This CDR3 contains 15 residues. From germline, CDR1 is LGHDT and CDR2 YNNKEL (reference sequence). V lost 4 bases to trimming and J lost 10 bases, with 19 bases between them.

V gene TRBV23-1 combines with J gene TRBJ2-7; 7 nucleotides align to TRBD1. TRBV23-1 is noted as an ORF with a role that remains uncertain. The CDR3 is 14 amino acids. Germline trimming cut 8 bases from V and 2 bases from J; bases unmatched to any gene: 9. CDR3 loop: CASRDPGQTYEQYF. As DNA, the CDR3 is TGCGCCAGCCGTGACCCGGGACAGACCTACGAGCAGTACTTC.

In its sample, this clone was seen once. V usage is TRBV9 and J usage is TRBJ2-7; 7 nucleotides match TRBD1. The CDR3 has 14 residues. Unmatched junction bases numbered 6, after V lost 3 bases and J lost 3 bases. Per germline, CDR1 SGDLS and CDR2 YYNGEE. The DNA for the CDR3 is TGTGCCAGCAGCGCGACAGGGTCTCACTACGAGCAGTACTTC. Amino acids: CASSATGSHYEQYF.

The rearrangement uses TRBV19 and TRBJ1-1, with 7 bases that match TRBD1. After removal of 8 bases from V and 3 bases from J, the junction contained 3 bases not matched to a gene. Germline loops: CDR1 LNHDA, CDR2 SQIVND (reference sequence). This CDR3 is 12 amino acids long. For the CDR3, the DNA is TGTGCCAGTGGGACAGCCTACACTGAAGCTTTCTTT. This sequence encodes CASGTAYTEAFF.

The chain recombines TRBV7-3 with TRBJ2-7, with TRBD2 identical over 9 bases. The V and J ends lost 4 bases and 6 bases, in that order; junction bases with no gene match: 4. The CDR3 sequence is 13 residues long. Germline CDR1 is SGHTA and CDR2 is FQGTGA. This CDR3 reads CASSSGTSREQYF. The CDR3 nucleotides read TGTGCCAGCAGCTCGGGGACTAGCCGCGAGCAGTACTTC.

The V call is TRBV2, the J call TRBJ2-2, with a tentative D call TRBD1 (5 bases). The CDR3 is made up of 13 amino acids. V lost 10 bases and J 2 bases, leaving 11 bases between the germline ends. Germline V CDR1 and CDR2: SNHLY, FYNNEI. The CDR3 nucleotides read TGTGCCAACGGCAGGGAAAACACCGGGGAGCTGTTTTTT. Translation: CANGRENTGELFF. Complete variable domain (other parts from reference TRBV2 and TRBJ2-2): EPEVTQTPSHQVTQMGQEVILRCVPISNHLYFYWYRQILGQKVEFLVSFYNNEISEKSEIFDDQFSVERPDGSNFTLKIRSTKLEDSAMYFCANGRENTGELFFGEGSRLTVL.

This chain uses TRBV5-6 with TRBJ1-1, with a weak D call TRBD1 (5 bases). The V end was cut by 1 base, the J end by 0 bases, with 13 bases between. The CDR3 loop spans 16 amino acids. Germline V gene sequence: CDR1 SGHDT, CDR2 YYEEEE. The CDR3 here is CASSLRAGGMNTEAFF. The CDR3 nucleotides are TGTGCCAGCAGCTTGAGGGCCGGGGGGATGAACACTGAAGCTTTCTTT.

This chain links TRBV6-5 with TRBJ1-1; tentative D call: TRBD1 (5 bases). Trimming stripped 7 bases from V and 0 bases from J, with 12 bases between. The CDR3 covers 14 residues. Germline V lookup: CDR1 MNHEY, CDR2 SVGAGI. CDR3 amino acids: CASNTGLMNTEAFF. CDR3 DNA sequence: TGTGCCAGCAATACAGGACTAATGAACACTGAAGCTTTCTTT.

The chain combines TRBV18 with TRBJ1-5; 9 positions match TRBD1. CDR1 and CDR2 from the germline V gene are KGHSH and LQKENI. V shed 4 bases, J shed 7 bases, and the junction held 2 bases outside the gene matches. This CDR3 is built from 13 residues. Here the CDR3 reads CASSRDRDQPQHF. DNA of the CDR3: TGTGCCAGCTCACGGGACAGGGACCAGCCCCAGCATTTT.

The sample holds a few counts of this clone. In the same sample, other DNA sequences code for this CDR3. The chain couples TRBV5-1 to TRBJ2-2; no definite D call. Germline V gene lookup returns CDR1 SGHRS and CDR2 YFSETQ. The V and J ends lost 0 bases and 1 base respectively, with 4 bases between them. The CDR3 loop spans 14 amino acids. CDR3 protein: CASSLALNTGELFF. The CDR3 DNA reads TGCGCCAGCAGCTTGGCATTGAACACCGGGGAGCTGTTTTTT.

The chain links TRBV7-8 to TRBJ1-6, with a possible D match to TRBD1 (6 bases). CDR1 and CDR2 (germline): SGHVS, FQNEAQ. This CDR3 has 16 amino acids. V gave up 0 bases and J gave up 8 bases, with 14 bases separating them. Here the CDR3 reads CASSLARQAIDSPLHF. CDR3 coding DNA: TGTGCCAGCAGCTTAGCTCGACAGGCCATAGATTCACCCCTCCACTTT.

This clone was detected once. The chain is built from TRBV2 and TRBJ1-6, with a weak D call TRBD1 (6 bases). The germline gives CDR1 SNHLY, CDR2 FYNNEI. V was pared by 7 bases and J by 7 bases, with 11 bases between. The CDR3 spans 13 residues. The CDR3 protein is CASIGQTNSPLHF. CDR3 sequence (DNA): TGTGCCAGCATTGGACAGACGAATTCACCCCTCCACTTT.